This T cell receptor beta chain derives from a study of T cell responses to AZD1222 COVID-19 vaccine. Whole-study findings and limits: Donors in the cohort were predominantly white British and more often female, and clonal diversity was possibly underestimated. Recipients of AZD1222 seropositive at baseline numbered only 6 or 7.

Here immunoSEQ multiplex PCR was the method, and the copy in TCRdb shows in-frame clones only, minus some. The sample comprises around 78,000 clones, around nine tenths of which are singletons, and under 5% rests with the top ten. Of note for this clone: Antigen specificity is unknown.

Germline lookup yields CDR1 SEHNR and CDR2 FQNEAQ (reference sequence). There are 18 residues in the CDR3. Trimming pared 0 bases from V and 0 bases from J, leaving 15 bases between. This TCR was sampled from an adult in good health. This material consisted of peripheral blood, taken on day 0 of AZD1222 vaccination. The V and J genes are TRBV7-9 and TRBJ1-3; D is possibly TRBD1 (6 bases). The CDR3: CASSLAEGGRLSGNTIYF. CDR3 DNA sequence: TGTGCCAGCAGCTTAGCGGAGGGGGGCCGTCTCTCTGGAAACACCATATATTTT.